The 3 T cell receptor beta chains below were found in one sample sequenced in a study of shared T cell receptors in the human thymus. Assay: immunoSEQ multiplex PCR; the TCRdb copy retains only in-frame clones and omits some. The sample has about 660,000 clones, more than 70% seen once; the top ten hold roughly 0.0087%. This sample was also put to use in a study of human thymus T cells.

The source material was thymocytes. These receptors were obtained from a boy under three years old with a congenital heart defect.

CDR3 protein: CASSQPSYSLGSYNEQFF. The CDR3 region has the DNA TGCGCCAGCAGCCAACCCTCATATTCGCTCGGGTCCTACAATGAGCAGTTCTTC. The V gene is TRBV4-3, the J gene TRBJ2-1; D gene unclear. The CDR3 has 18 amino acids. V lost 2 bases and J 1 base, leaving 18 bases between the germline ends. CDR1 LGHNA and CDR2 YSLEER come from the germline V gene.

The rearrangement joins TRBV2 to TRBJ2-3; TRBD2 matches at 11 bases. Germline CDR1 and CDR2: SNHLY and FYNNEI. This CDR3 region has 14 residues. The ends lost 10 bases at V and 8 bases at J; junction bases unmatched: 11. Here the CDR3 reads CAKDLAGGRGTQYF. The CDR3 DNA is TGTGCCAAAGATTTAGCGGGGGGGCGAGGTACGCAGTATTTT.

The chain couples TRBV28 to TRBJ2-2; TRBD2 is a possible D gene (5 bases). CDR1 is MDHEN and CDR2 is SYDVKM in the germline V gene. The V end was cut by 3 bases, the J end by 2 bases, with 10 bases between. The CDR3 covers 15 residues. The CDR3 DNA follows: TGTGCCAGCAGTTTGGGCAGCGGTAACACCGGGGAGCTGTTTTTT. It is translated as CASSLGSGNTGELFF.